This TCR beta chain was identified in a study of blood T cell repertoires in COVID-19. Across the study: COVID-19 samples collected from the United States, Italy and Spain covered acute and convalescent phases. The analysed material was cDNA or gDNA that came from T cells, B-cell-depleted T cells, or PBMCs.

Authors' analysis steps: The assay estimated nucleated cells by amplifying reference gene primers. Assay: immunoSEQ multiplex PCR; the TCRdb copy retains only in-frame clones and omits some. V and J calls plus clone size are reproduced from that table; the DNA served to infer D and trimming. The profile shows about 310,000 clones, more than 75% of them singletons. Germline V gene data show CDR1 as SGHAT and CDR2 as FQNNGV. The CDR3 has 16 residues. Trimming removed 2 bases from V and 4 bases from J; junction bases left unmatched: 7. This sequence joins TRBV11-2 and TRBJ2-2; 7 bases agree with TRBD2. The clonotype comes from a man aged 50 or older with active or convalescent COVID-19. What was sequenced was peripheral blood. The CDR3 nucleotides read TGTGCCAGCAGCTTACCCCCGGGACTAATCACCGGGGAGCTGTTTTTT. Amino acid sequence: CASSLPPGLITGELFF.